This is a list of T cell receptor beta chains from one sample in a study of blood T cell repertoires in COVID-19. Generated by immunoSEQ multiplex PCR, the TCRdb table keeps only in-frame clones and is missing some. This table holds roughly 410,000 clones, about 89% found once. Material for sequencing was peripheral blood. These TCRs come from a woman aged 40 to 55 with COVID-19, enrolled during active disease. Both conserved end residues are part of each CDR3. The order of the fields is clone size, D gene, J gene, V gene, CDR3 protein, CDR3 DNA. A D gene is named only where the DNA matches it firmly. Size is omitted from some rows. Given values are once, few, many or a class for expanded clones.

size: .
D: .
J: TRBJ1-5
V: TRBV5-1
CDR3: CASSLDPSSNQPQHF
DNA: TGCGCCAGCAGCTTGGATCCCAGTAGCAATCAGCCCCAGCATTTT

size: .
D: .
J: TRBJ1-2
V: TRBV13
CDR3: CASSFMNYGYTF
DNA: TGTGCCAGCAGCTTTATGAACTATGGCTACACCTTC

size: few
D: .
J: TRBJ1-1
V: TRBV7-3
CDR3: CASKWRDGDTEAFF
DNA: TGTGCCAGCAAATGGCGGGATGGGGACACTGAAGCTTTCTTT

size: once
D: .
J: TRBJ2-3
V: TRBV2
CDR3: CASSELYDTDTQYF
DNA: TGTGCCAGCAGTGAACTATACGACACAGATACGCAGTATTTT

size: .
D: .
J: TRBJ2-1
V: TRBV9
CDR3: CASSVTSGTHNEQFF
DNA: TGTGCCAGCAGCGTGACTAGTGGAACCCACAATGAGCAGTTCTTC

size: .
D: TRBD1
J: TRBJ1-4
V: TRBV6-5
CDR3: CASTYGQGNEKLFF
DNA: TGTGCCAGCACCTACGGACAGGGTAATGAAAAACTGTTTTTT

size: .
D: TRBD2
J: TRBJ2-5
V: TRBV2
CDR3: CASSDREGLGTQYF
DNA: TGTGCCAGCTCGGACCGGGAGGGCCTTGGGACCCAGTACTTC

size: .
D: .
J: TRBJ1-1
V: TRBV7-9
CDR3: CASSLPQTGTEAFF
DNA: TGTGCCAGCAGCTTACCCCAAACCGGGACTGAAGCTTTCTTT

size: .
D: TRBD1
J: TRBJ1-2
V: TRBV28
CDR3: CASSPGQGPYGYTF
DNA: TGTGCCAGCAGTCCCGGACAGGGACCTTATGGCTACACCTTC

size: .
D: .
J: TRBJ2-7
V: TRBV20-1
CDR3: CSASGEDEQYF
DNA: TGCAGTGCTAGCGGGGAAGACGAGCAGTACTTC

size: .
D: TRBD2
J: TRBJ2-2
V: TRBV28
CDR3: CASSLRPGLASNTGELFF
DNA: TGTGCCAGCAGTTTACGCCCGGGACTAGCGTCGAACACCGGGGAGCTGTTTTTT

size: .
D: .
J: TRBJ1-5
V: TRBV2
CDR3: CASRGGWKSNQPQHF
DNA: TGTGCCAGCAGGGGGGGTTGGAAAAGCAATCAGCCCCAGCATTTT

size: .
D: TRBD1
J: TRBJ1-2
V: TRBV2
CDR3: CASSESQGATVYGYTF
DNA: TGTGCCAGCAGTGAAAGTCAGGGGGCGACGGTCTATGGCTACACCTTC

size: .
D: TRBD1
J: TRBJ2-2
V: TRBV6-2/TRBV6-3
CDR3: CASSYSPFSGRGREAGELFF
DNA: TGTGCCAGCAGTTACAGTCCTTTTTCGGGCAGGGGGCGCGAAGCCGGGGAGCTGTTTTTT

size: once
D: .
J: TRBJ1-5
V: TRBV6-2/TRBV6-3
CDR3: CASSYLRGGNQPQHF
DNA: TGTGCCAGCAGTTACCTGCGGGGCGGCAATCAGCCCCAGCATTTT

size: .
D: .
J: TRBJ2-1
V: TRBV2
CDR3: CASSYYNEQFF
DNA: TGTGCCAGCAGTTACTACAATGAGCAGTTCTTC

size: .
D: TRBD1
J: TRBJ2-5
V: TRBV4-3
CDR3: CASSQGHRDRAETQYF
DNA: TGCGCCAGCAGCCAAGGGCATCGGGACAGAGCGGAGACCCAGTACTTC

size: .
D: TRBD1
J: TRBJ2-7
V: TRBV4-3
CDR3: CASSPQVLGTGIYEQYF
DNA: TGCGCCAGCAGCCCCCAGGTTCTTGGGACAGGGATCTACGAGCAGTACTTC

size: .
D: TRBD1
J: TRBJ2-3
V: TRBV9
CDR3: CASSGTMGQTSTDTQYF
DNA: TGTGCCAGCAGCGGCACCATGGGACAGACTAGCACAGATACGCAGTATTTT

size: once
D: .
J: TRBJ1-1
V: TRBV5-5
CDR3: CASSLAGFGTEAFF
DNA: TGTGCCAGCAGCTTGGCAGGGTTCGGGACTGAAGCTTTCTTT

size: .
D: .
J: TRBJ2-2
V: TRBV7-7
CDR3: CASRTSNTGELFF
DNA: TGTGCTAGCAGGACATCGAACACCGGGGAGCTGTTTTTT

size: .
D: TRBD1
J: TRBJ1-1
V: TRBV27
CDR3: CASSLRDRENTEAFF
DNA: TGTGCCAGCAGTTTGCGGGACAGAGAGAACACTGAAGCTTTCTTT

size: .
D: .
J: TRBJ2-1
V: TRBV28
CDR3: CASSYPPGGRGTYNEQFF
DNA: TGTGCCAGCAGCTATCCCCCCGGCGGGCGGGGAACCTACAATGAGCAGTTCTTC

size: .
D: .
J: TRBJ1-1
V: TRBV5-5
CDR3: CASSHTARATEAFF
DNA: TGTGCCAGCAGCCATACTGCCCGAGCGACTGAAGCTTTCTTT

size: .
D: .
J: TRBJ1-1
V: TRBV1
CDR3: CTSSSGQGVEVNTEAFF
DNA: TGCACCAGCAGCTCAGGACAGGGCGTTGAGGTGAACACTGAAGCTTTCTTT

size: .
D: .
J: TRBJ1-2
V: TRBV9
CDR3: CVSRADYGYTF
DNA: TGTGTCAGCAGAGCCGACTATGGCTACACCTTC

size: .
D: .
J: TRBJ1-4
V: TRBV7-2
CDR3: CASSRGHATNEKLFF
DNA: TGTGCCAGCAGCCGCGGACACGCAACTAATGAAAAACTGTTTTTT

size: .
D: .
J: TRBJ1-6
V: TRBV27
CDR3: CASSFGQSPLHF
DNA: TGTGCCAGCAGTTTTGGCCAATCCCCCCTCCACTTT

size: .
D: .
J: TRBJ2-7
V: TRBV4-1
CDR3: CASSVRGAQMEQYF
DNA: TGCGCCAGCTCTGTCCGGGGGGCCCAAATGGAGCAGTACTTC

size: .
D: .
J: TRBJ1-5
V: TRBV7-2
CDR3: CASSLQTNQPQHF
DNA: TGTGCCAGCAGCTTACAAACAAATCAGCCCCAGCATTTT

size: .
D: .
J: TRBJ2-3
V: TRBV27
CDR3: CASSLSAGTITDTQYF
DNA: TGTGCCAGCAGTTTATCGGCAGGGACAATCACAGATACGCAGTATTTT

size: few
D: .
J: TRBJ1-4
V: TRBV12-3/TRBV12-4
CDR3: CATSARTNEKLFF
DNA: TGTGCCACCTCTGCCAGGACTAATGAAAAACTGTTTTTT

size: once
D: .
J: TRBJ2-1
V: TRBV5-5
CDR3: CASSLRERARDNEQFF
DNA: TGTGCCAGCAGCTTGCGGGAACGCGCGAGGGACAATGAGCAGTTCTTC

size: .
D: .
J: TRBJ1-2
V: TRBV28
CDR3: CASRGQSYYGYTF
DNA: TGTGCCAGCAGAGGACAGTCTTACTATGGCTACACCTTC

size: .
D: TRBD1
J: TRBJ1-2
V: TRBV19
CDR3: CASHRVGPGQGINYGYTF
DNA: TGTGCCAGTCACCGCGTAGGACCGGGACAGGGTATTAACTATGGCTACACCTTC

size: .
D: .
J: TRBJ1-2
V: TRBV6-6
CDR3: CASLKQLYLWGYTF
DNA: TGTGCCAGCCTCAAACAGCTCTACTTGTGGGGCTACACCTTC

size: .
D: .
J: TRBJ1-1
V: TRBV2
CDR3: CAQTEQGNTEAFF
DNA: TGTGCCCAAACGGAACAGGGGAACACTGAAGCTTTCTTT

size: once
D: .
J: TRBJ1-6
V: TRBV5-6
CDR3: CASSDDRSSALHF
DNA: TGTGCCAGCAGCGACGACAGATCGTCGGCCCTCCACTTT

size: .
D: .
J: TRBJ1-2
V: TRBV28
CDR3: CASSLGQINYGYTF
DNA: TGTGCCAGCAGTTTAGGTCAGATTAACTATGGCTACACCTTC

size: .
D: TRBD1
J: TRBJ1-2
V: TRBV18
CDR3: CASSPPDRVAGYTF
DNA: TGTGCCAGCTCACCACCGGACAGGGTGGCGGGCTACACCTTC

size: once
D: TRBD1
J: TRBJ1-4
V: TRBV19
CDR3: CASSIDRTGGDEKLFF
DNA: TGTGCCAGTAGTATAGATCGGACAGGGGGAGATGAAAAACTGTTTTTT

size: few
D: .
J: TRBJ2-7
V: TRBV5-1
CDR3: CASSFDGQNYYEQYF
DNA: TGCGCCAGCAGCTTTGATGGACAGAACTACTACGAGCAGTACTTC

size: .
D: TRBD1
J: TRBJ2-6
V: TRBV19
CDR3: CASSSTRQGSGANVLTF
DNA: TGTGCCAGTAGCTCTACGCGACAGGGCTCTGGGGCCAACGTCCTGACTTTC

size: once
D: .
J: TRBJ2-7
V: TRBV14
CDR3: CASSQVGRDYSYEQYF
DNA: TGTGCCAGCAGCCAAGTAGGGCGGGATTACTCCTACGAGCAGTACTTC

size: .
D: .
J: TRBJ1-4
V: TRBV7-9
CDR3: CASSYGQYNEKLFF
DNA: TGTGCCAGCAGCTACGGACAGTATAATGAAAAACTGTTTTTT

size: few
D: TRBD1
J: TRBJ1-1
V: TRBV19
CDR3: CASSYADRGFMNTEAFF
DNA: TGTGCCAGTAGTTACGCAGACAGGGGCTTTATGAACACTGAAGCTTTCTTT